This T cell receptor beta chain derives from a study of CD8 T cells in ankylosing spondylitis. Study-wide results and caveats: Characteristic of ankylosing spondylitis blood, it appeared, was a TCR beta motif comprising several highly homologous variants.

TCRdb processed the 5' RACE reads anew with MiXCR; each CDR3 protein has one entry. In the table there are more than 600,000 distinct CDR3 sequences, around 20% of which are singletons. On this clonotype itself: Its matching antigen is unknown.

Deletions cut 3 bases from V and 0 bases from J, with 15 bases between. CDR1 is DFQATT and CDR2 is SNEGSKA in the germline V gene (reference sequence). The CDR3 is 16 amino acids. The chain uses TRBV20-1 and TRBJ1-5, with D possibly matching TRBD1 (6 bases). This clonotype originated in a male donor with ankylosing spondylitis. The sequencing input was blood, either unsorted or a sorted T cell fraction (not recorded which). Here the CDR3 DNA reads TGCAGTGCTAGGAATAGGGGGGATCTTAGCAATCAGCCCCAGCATTTT. As protein: CSARNRGDLSNQPQHF.